This T cell receptor beta chain comes out of a study of T cell responses to AZD1222 COVID-19 vaccine. The study, taken as a whole, reports: There were mostly white British donors and more females than males, and clonal diversity was possibly underestimated. Samples come after the peak T cell response, not at day 14. Recipients of two AZD1222 doses showed rising Spike-specific TCR breadth and depth.

As for this clone: What it binds is not known.

Researchers grouped second doses given at about 4 or about 12 weeks into one pool. The V end was cut by 5 bases, the J end by 2 bases, with 13 bases between. CDR1 LNHDA and CDR2 SQIVND come from the germline V gene (reference sequence). CDR3 length equals 15 residues. Clones were sequenced by immunoSEQ multiplex PCR, and TCRdb holds only the in-frame ones, with some missing. The sample carries some 99,000 clones, roughly 83% recorded once. Sequenced here: peripheral blood, sampled 28 days after the second AZD1222 dose. This sequence joins TRBV19 and TRBJ1-5, with a weak D call TRBD1 (5 bases). This sequence was found in an adult who received the AZD1222 COVID-19 vaccine. CDR3 in amino acids: CASSPYEGGNQPQHF. The CDR3 DNA reads as TGTGCCAGTAGTCCCTACGAAGGGGGCAATCAGCCCCAGCATTTT.